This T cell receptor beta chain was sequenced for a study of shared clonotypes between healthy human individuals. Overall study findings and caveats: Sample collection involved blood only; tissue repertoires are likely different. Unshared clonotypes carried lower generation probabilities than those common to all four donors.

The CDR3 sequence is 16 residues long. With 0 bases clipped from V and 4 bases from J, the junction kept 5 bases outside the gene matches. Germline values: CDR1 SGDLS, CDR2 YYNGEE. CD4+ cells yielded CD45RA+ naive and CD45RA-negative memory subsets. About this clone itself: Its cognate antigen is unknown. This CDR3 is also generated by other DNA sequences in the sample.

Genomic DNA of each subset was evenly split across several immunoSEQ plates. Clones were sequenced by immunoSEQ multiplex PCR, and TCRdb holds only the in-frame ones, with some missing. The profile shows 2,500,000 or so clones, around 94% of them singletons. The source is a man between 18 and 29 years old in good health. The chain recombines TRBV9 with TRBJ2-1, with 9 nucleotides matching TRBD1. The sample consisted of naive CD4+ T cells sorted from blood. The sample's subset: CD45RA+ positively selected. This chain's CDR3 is CASSVGGQGSYNEQFF. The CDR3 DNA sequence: TGTGCCAGCAGCGTAGGCGGACAGGGGTCGTACAATGAGCAGTTCTTC.